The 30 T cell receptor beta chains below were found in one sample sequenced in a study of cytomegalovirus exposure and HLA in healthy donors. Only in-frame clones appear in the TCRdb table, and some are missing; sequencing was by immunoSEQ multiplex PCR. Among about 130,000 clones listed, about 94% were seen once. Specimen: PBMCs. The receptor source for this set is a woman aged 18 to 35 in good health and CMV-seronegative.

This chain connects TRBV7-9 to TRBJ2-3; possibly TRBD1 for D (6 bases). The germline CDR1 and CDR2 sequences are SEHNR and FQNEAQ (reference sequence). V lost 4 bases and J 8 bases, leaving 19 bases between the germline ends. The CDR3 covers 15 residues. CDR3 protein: CASSSRERGYGTQYF. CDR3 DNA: TGTGCCAGCAGCTCCAGGGAGAGGGGGTACGGTACGCAGTATTTT.

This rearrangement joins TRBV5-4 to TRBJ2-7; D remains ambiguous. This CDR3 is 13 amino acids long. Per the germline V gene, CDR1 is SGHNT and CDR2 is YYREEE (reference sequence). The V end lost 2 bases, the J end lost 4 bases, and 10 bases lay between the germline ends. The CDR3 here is CASSLSGQYEQYF. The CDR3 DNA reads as TGTGCCAGCAGCTTATCTGGCCAGTACGAGCAGTACTTC.

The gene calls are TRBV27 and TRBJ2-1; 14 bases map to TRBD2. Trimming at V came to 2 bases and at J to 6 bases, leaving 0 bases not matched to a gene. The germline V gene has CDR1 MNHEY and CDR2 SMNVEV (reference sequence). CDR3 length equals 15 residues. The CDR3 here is CASSLGLAGGNEQFF. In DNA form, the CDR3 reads TGTGCCAGCAGTTTAGGACTAGCGGGAGGCAATGAGCAGTTCTTC.

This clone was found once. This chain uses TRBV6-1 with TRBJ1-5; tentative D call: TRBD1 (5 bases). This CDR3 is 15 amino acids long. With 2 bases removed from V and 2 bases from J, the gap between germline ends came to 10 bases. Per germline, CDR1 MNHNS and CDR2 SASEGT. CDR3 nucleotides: TGTGCCAGCAGTGAAACCAGGGATCGCAATCAGCCCCAGCATTTT. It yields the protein CASSETRDRNQPQHF.

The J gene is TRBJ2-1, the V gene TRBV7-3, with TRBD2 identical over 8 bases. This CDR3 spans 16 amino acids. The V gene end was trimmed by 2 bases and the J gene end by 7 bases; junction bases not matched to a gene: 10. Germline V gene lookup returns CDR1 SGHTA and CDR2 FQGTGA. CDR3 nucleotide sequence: TGTGCCAGCAGCTTATACCACAGCGGGAGAGGAAATGAGCAGTTCTTC. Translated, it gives CASSLYHSGRGNEQFF. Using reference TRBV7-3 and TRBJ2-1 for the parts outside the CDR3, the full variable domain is GAGVSQTPSNKVTEKGKYVELRCDPISGHTALYWYRQSLGQGPEFLIYFQGTGAADDSGLPNDRFFAVRPEGSVSTLKIQRTERGDSAVYLCASSLYHSGRGNEQFFGPGTRLTVL.

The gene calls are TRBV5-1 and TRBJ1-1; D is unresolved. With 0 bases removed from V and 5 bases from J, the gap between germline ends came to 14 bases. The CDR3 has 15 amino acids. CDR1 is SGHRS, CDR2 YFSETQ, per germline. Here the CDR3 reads CASSLDARSGTEAFF. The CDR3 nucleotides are TGCGCCAGCAGCTTGGACGCCAGGTCGGGGACTGAAGCTTTCTTT. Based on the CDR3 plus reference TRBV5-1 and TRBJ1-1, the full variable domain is KAGVTQTPRYLIKTRGQQVTLSCSPISGHRSVSWYQQTPGQGLQFLFEYFSETQRNKGNFPGRFSGRQFSNSRSEMNVSTLELGDSALYLCASSLDARSGTEAFFGQGTRLTVV.

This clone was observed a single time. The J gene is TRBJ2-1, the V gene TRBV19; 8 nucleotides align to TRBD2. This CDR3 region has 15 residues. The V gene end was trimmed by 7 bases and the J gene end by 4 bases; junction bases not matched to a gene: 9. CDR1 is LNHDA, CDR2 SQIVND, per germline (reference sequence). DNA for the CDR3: TGTGCCAGTACCTCCCCGGGACTAGGGTACAATGAGCAGTTCTTC. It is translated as CASTSPGLGYNEQFF.

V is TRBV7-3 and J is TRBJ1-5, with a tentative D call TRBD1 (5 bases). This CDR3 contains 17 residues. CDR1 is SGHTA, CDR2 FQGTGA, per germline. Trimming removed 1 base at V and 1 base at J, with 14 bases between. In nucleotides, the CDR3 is TGTGCCAGCAGCTTAAGTAGGCGGGGGGACAGCAATCAGCCCCAGCATTTT. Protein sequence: CASSLSRRGDSNQPQHF.

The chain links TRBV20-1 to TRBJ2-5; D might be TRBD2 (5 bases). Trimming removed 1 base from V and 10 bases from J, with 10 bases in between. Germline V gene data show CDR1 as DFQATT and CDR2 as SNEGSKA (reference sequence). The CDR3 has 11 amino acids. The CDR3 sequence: CSARGPGSQYF. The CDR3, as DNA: TGCAGTGCTAGAGGGCCTGGGAGCCAGTACTTC.

The DNA for the CDR3 is TGTGCCAGCAGCTTTGGAGGAGGACGAAAACGACCCCTCCACTTT. This translates into CASSFGGGRKRPLHF. The chain is built from TRBV5-4 and TRBJ1-6; D unresolved. CDR3 length equals 15 residues. Germline V gene data show CDR1 as SGHNT and CDR2 as YYREEE (reference sequence). Between the trimmed V and J ends, which lost 2 bases and 12 bases, there was a span of 18 bases.

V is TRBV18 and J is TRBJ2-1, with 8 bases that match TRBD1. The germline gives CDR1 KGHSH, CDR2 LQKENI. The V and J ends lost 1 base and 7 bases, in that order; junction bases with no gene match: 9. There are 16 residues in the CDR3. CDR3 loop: CASSPQPGGAGNEQFF. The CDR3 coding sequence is TGTGCCAGCTCACCACAGCCAGGGGGCGCAGGTAATGAGCAGTTCTTC. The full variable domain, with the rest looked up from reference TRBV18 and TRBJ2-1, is NAGVMQNPRHLVRRRGQEARLRCSPMKGHSHVYWYRQLPEEGLKFMVYLQKENIIDESGMPKERFSAEFPKEGPSILRIQQVVRGDSAAYFCASSPQPGGAGNEQFFGPGTRLTVL.

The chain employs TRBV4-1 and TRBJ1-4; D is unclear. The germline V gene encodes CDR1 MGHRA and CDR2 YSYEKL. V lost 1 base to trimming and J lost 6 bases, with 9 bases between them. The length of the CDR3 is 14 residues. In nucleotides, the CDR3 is TGCGCCAGCAGCCAAGTTACGGGAGATGAAAAACTGTTTTTT. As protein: CASSQVTGDEKLFF.

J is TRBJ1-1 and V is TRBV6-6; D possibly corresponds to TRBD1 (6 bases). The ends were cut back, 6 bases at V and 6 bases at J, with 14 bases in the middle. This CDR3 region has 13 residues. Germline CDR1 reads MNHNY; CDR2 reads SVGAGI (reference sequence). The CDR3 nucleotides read TGTGCCAGCAGCAAAGGGACAAGCGCTGAAGCTTTCTTT. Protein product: CASSKGTSAEAFF.

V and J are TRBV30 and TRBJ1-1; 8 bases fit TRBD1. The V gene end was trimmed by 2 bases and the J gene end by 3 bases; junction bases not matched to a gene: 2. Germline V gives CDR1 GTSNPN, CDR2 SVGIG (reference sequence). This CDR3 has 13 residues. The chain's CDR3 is CAWSTGGDTEAFF. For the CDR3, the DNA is TGTGCCTGGAGTACAGGGGGTGACACTGAAGCTTTCTTT.

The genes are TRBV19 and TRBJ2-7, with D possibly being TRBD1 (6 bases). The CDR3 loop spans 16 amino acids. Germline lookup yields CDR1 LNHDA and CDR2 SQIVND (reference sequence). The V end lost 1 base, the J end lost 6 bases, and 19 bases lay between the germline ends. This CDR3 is CASSIVSGTPLREQYF. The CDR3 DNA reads TGTGCCAGTAGTATAGTCTCAGGGACACCCCTCCGCGAGCAGTACTTC.

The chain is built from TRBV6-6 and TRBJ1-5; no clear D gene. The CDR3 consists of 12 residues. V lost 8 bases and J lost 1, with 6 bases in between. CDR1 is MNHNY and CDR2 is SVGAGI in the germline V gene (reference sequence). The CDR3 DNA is TGTGCCAGCGAGGTGAGCAATCAGCCCCAGCATTTT. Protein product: CASEVSNQPQHF.

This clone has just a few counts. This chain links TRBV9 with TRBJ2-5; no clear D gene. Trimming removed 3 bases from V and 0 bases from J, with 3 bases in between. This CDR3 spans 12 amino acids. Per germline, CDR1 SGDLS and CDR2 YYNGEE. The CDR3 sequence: CASSANQETQYF. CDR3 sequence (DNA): TGTGCCAGCAGCGCCAACCAAGAGACCCAGTACTTC.

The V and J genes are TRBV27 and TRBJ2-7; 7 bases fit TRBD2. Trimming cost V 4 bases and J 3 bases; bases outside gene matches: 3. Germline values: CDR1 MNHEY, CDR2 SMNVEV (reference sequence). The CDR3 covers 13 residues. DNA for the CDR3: TGTGCCAGCAGTTACGGGGAGGGCTACGAGCAGTACTTC. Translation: CASSYGEGYEQYF.

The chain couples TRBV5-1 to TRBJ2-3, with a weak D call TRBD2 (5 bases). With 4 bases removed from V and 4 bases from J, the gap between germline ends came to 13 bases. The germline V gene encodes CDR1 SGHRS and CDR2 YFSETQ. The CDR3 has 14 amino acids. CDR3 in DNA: TGCGCCAGCAGCACCGGAGGACCTGCAGATACGCAGTATTTT. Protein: CASSTGGPADTQYF. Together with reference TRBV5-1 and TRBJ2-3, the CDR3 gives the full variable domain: KAGVTQTPRYLIKTRGQQVTLSCSPISGHRSVSWYQQTPGQGLQFLFEYFSETQRNKGNFPGRFSGRQFSNSRSEMNVSTLELGDSALYLCASSTGGPADTQYFGPGTRLTVL.

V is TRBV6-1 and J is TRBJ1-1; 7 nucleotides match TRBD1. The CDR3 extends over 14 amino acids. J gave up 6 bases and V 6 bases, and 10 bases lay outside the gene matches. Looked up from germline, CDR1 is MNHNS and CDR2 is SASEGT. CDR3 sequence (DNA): TGTGCCAGCAGCAAACAGGGGAGTGGCGCTGAAGCTTTCTTT. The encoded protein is CASSKQGSGAEAFF.

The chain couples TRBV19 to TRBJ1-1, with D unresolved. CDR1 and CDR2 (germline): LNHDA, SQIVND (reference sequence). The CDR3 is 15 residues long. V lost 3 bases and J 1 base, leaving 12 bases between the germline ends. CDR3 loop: CASSIEAAKNTEAFF. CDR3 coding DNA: TGTGCCAGTAGTATCGAGGCAGCAAAGAACACTGAAGCTTTCTTT.

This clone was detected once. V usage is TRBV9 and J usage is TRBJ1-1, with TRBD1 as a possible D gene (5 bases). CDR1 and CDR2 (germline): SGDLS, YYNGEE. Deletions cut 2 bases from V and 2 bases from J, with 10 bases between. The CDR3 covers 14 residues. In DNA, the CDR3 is TGTGCCAGCAGCGTGGGGGGTAGTAACACTGAAGCTTTCTTT. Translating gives CASSVGGSNTEAFF.

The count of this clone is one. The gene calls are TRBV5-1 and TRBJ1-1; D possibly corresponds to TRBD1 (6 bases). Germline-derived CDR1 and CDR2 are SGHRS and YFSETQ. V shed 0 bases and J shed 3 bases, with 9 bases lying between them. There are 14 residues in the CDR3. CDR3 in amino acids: CASSLEGGYTEAFF. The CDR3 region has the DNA TGCGCCAGCAGCTTGGAGGGGGGGTACACTGAAGCTTTCTTT.

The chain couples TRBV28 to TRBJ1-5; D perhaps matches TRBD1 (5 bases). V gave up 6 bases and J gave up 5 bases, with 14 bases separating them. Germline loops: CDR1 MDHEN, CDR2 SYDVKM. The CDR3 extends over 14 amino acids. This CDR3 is CASRQAGGYQPQHF. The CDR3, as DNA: TGTGCCAGCAGGCAGGCGGGGGGATATCAGCCCCAGCATTTT.

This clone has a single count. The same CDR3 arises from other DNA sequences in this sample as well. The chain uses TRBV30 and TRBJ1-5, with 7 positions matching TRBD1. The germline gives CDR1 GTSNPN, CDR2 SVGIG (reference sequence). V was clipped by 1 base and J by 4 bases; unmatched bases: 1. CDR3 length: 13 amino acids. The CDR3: CAWSGQGNQPQHF. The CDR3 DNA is TGTGCCTGGAGTGGACAGGGTAATCAGCCCCAGCATTTT. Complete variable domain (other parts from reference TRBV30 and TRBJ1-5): SQTIHQWPATLVQPVGSPLSLECTVEGTSNPNLYWYRQAAGRGLQLLFYSVGIGQISSEVPQNLSASRPQDRQFILSSKKLLLSDSGFYLCAWSGQGNQPQHFGDGTRLSIL.

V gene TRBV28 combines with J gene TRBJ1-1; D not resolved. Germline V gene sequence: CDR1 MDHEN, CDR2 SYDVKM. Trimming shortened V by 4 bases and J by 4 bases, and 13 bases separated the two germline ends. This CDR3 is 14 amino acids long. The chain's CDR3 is CASSSNSGITEAFF. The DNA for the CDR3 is TGTGCCAGCAGTTCAAACAGCGGGATCACTGAAGCTTTCTTT.

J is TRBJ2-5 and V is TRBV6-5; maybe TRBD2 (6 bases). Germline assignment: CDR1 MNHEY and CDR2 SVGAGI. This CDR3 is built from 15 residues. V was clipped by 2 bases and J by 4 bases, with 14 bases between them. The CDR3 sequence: CASSYTLRGGETQYF. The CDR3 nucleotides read TGTGCCAGCAGTTACACATTAAGGGGAGGAGAGACCCAGTACTTC.

CDR3 coding DNA: TGTGCCAGCAGTATCACAGGGGGCGCCGGGGAAAAACTGTTTTTT. It is translated as CASSITGGAGEKLFF. V usage is TRBV5-5 and J usage is TRBJ1-4; TRBD1 agrees at 9 bases. The V segment lost 5 bases and the J segment 8 bases; nucleotides outside the gene matches: 10. CDR1 is SGHKS, CDR2 YYEKEE, per germline (reference sequence). The CDR3 is 15 amino acids.

The CDR3 DNA is TGCAGTGCTAGAGATCGGGACGAGCAGTACTTC. Amino acids: CSARDRDEQYF. The V gene is TRBV20-1, the J gene TRBJ2-7, with D uncertain. The ends were cut back, 0 bases at V and 5 bases at J, with 5 bases in the middle. This CDR3 comprises 11 residues. The germline V gene encodes CDR1 DFQATT and CDR2 SNEGSKA (reference sequence).

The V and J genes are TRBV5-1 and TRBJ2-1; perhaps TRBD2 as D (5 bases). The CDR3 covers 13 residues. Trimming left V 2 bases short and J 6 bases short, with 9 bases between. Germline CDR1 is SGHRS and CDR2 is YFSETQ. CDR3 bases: TGCGCCAGCAGCTTCGTCGGGGTCAATGAGCAGTTCTTC. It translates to CASSFVGVNEQFF.